The 32 T cell receptor beta chains in this list originate from one sample, sequenced in a study of cytomegalovirus exposure and HLA in healthy donors. Use of 60 Vbeta and 13 Jbeta primers characterized the PCR. Clones were read by immunoSEQ multiplex PCR, and TCRdb kept only the in-frame ones, dropping some. The sample consists of around 90,000 clones, about nine tenths of them appearing once. Sequenced: PBMCs. The receptors come from a man aged 30-40 years in good health and CMV-seropositive.

This chain uses TRBV30 with TRBJ2-7; no firm D call. V was shortened by 0 bases and J by 5 bases, with 14 bases between the two germline ends. This CDR3 spans 14 amino acids. Per the germline V gene, CDR1 is GTSNPN and CDR2 is SVGIG (reference sequence). The CDR3 DNA reads as TGTGCCTGGAGTGTAAACGAGAGGCTTGACGAGCAGTACTTC. Protein: CAWSVNERLDEQYF.

This chain joins TRBV19 and TRBJ2-1; TRBD2 matches at 12 bases. This CDR3 comprises 16 residues. V was clipped by 5 bases and J by 5 bases; unmatched bases: 7. Germline V lookup: CDR1 LNHDA, CDR2 SQIVND (reference sequence). The CDR3 reads CASSPTTSGGDNEQFF. The DNA for the CDR3 is TGTGCCAGTAGTCCGACGACTAGCGGGGGAGACAATGAGCAGTTCTTC.

The chain carries TRBV5-6 and TRBJ2-7, with TRBD2 matching 7 bases. The CDR3 consists of 13 residues. Germline V gene data show CDR1 as SGHDT and CDR2 as YYEEEE. V shed 8 bases, J shed 5 bases, and the junction held 10 bases outside the gene matches. The CDR3 here is CASRDYSADEQYF. The CDR3 DNA reads as TGTGCCAGTAGGGACTATTCGGCGGACGAGCAGTACTTC.

The chain employs TRBV30 and TRBJ2-3; the match to TRBD2 covers 12 bases. Per germline, CDR1 GTSNPN and CDR2 SVGIG (reference sequence). V shed 3 bases, J shed 2 bases, and the junction held 6 bases outside the gene matches. The CDR3 contains 16 residues. In DNA form, the CDR3 reads TGTGCCTGGAGCCCGGGACTAGCGGGCCACACAGATACGCAGTATTTT. This codes for CAWSPGLAGHTDTQYF.

The chain links TRBV30 to TRBJ2-2; TRBD1 aligns across 7 bases. CDR1 is GTSNPN and CDR2 is SVGIG in the germline V gene (reference sequence). V shed 2 bases and J 2 bases; nucleotides not matched to a gene: 11. CDR3 length: 17 residues. The CDR3: CAWSSHTTGTNTGELFF. Written as DNA, the CDR3 is TGTGCCTGGAGTTCCCACACGACAGGGACCAACACCGGGGAGCTGTTTTTT.

The rearrangement joins TRBV18 to TRBJ2-7, with a weak D call TRBD2 (7 bases). The germline gives CDR1 KGHSH, CDR2 LQKENI. CDR3 length equals 16 residues. V was shortened by 2 bases and J by 5 bases, with 19 bases between the two germline ends. Here the CDR3 DNA reads TGTGCCAGCTCACCAAGGGGGGGTCCCAGAGTGAACGAGCAGTACTTC. It codes for CASSPRGGPRVNEQYF. Full variable domain (rest looked up from reference TRBV18 and TRBJ2-7): NAGVMQNPRHLVRRRGQEARLRCSPMKGHSHVYWYRQLPEEGLKFMVYLQKENIIDESGMPKERFSAEFPKEGPSILRIQQVVRGDSAAYFCASSPRGGPRVNEQYFGPGTRLTVT.

The chain carries TRBV6-5 and TRBJ2-6, with D perhaps TRBD1 (5 bases). This CDR3 has 15 amino acids. CDR1 is MNHEY, CDR2 SVGAGI, per germline. The ends were cut back, 4 bases at V and 0 bases at J, with 7 bases in the middle. The CDR3 DNA reads TGTGCCAGCAGTTCAACAGGCTCTGGGGCCAACGTCCTGACTTTC. It codes for CASSSTGSGANVLTF.

The chain employs TRBV6-5 and TRBJ1-2; D is unclear. With 5 bases removed from V and 4 bases from J, the gap between germline ends came to 11 bases. The CDR3 consists of 13 residues. Germline CDR1 MNHEY, CDR2 SVGAGI. The CDR3 region has the DNA TGTGCCAGCAGTCCTAACAGATTCTATGGCTACACCTTC. It specifies CASSPNRFYGYTF.

The rearrangement joins TRBV21-1 to TRBJ1-2. TRBV21-1 is a pseudogene segment. This CDR3 spans 13 amino acids. CDR3: CASIGWGGFGYTF. As DNA, the CDR3 is TGTGCCAGCATCGGATGGGGGGGATTTGGCTACACCTTC.

V is TRBV27 and J is TRBJ2-5; D possibly corresponds to TRBD2 (5 bases). Judging by the DNA end, TRBJ2-7 fits better; the J call may be wrong. CDR3 length: 13 amino acids. Per the germline V gene, CDR1 is MNHEY and CDR2 is SMNVEV (reference sequence). CDR3 nucleotides: TGTGCCAGCAGTCGGGGTCCCAACTACGAGCAGTACTTC. Amino acids: CASSRGPNYEQYF.

Notes on this clone: An end of the junction does not agree with germline; a read error may underlie this. This chain links TRBV2 with TRBJ1-3; D is unclear. There are 16 residues in the CDR3. Germline V CDR1 and CDR2: SNHLY, FYNNEI. Here the CDR3 reads CTSSGPEGVSGNTIYF. CDR3 DNA: TGTACCAGCAGCGGCCCTGAGGGAGTCTCTGGAAACACCATATATTTT.

The chain joins TRBV19 to TRBJ1-4; 9 bases align to TRBD1. CDR3 length: 14 residues. The V and J ends lost 5 bases and 6 bases, in that order; junction bases with no gene match: 4. Germline CDR1 is LNHDA and CDR2 is SQIVND (reference sequence). As DNA, the CDR3 is TGTGCCAGTAGTCCGGACAGGGGTGATGAAAAACTGTTTTTT. Protein sequence: CASSPDRGDEKLFF.

The V call is TRBV21-1, the J call TRBJ2-2; the table assigns TRBD1, which was not confirmed against the DNA. TRBV21-1 is annotated as a pseudogene. The CDR3 is 16 amino acids. The CDR3 loop reads CASSKEGTPNTGELFF. CDR3 DNA sequence: TGTGCCAGCAGCAAAGAAGGGACACCGAACACCGGGGAGCTGTTTTTT.

The chain combines TRBV28 with TRBJ2-7; 10 bases match TRBD2. J gave up 3 bases and V 3 bases, and 8 bases lay outside the gene matches. Germline assignment: CDR1 MDHEN and CDR2 SYDVKM. The CDR3 sequence is 16 residues long. The CDR3 DNA is TGTGCCAGCAGTTTCGGCGAACTAGCGGGAAACTACGAGCAGTACTTC. Protein sequence: CASSFGELAGNYEQYF.

The J gene is TRBJ2-7, the V gene TRBV2; TRBD2 agrees at 8 bases. The ends lost 5 bases at V and 6 bases at J; junction bases unmatched: 9. Per germline, CDR1 SNHLY and CDR2 FYNNEI. This CDR3 region has 14 residues. CDR3 nucleotides: TGTGCCAGCAGTCGCTCGGGAGGGCCCGCCGAGCAGTACTTC. It codes for CASSRSGGPAEQYF.

This chain connects TRBV7-9 to TRBJ2-5; 7 positions agree with TRBD1. This CDR3 is 14 amino acids long. The germline V gene encodes CDR1 SEHNR and CDR2 FQNEAQ (reference sequence). The trim removed 3 bases at V and 3 bases at J, leaving 4 bases unmatched. The CDR3 reads CASSFRDSKETQYF. DNA for the CDR3: TGTGCCAGCAGCTTCCGGGACAGCAAAGAGACCCAGTACTTC. Together with reference TRBV7-9 and TRBJ2-5, the CDR3 gives the full variable domain: DTGVSQNPRHKITKRGQNVTFRCDPISEHNRLYWYRQTLGQGPEFLTYFQNEAQLEKSRLLSDRFSAERPKGSFSTLEIQRTEQGDSAMYLCASSFRDSKETQYFGPGTRLLVL.

This chain connects TRBV19 to TRBJ2-1; D is perhaps TRBD1 (5 bases). V was clipped by 5 bases and J by 4 bases, with 15 bases between them. The CDR3 is made up of 15 amino acids. CDR1 and CDR2 (germline): LNHDA, SQIVND (reference sequence). This CDR3 reads CASSLNLDIYNEQFF. CDR3 nucleotides: TGTGCCAGTAGTCTCAACTTGGACATTTACAATGAGCAGTTCTTC.

The chain joins TRBV28 to TRBJ2-5; 7 bases fit TRBD2. Looked up from germline, CDR1 is MDHEN and CDR2 is SYDVKM. This CDR3 has 15 amino acids. After removal of 1 base from V and 5 bases from J, the junction contained 7 bases not matched to a gene. The CDR3 DNA is TGTGCCAGCAGTTTATCGGGGGAGGGTTTGGAGACCCAGTACTTC. Amino acids: CASSLSGEGLETQYF. The whole variable domain, filled in from reference TRBV28 and TRBJ2-5, reads DVKVTQSSRYLVKRTGEKVFLECVQDMDHENMFWYRQDPGLGLRLIYFSYDVKMKEKGDIPEGYSVSREKKERFSLILESASTNQTSMYLCASSLSGEGLETQYFGPGTRLLVL.

Worth noting for this clone: Germline is not matched at one junction end, which may reflect a read error. V is TRBV28 and J is TRBJ1-5; weak D call: TRBD1 (5 bases). CDR3 length equals 17 residues. Germline V gene data show CDR1 as MDHEN and CDR2 as SYDVKM. The CDR3 here is CASTLRGTQNIYQPQHF. The CDR3 nucleotides read TGTGCCAGCACTTTACGCGGGACTCAAAATATCTATCAGCCCCAGCATTTT.

The rearrangement links TRBV29-1 to TRBJ2-2; D perhaps matches TRBD2 (5 bases). Per germline, CDR1 SQVTM and CDR2 ANQGSEA. This CDR3 contains 13 residues. V gave up 4 bases and J gave up 5 bases, with 11 bases separating them. CDR3 in DNA: TGCAGCGTTGTTTCGGGGAGTACCGGGGAGCTGTTTTTT. The encoded protein is CSVVSGSTGELFF.

The genes are TRBV28 and TRBJ2-7; the D gene is possibly TRBD2 (6 bases). The CDR3 has 13 amino acids. V was pared by 9 bases and J by 3 bases, with 15 bases between. In germline, CDR1 is MDHEN, CDR2 SYDVKM. In DNA form, the CDR3 reads TGTGCCAGTTCCTGGGAGGACCTCTACGAGCAGTACTTC. Protein sequence: CASSWEDLYEQYF.

The V gene is TRBV29-1, the J gene TRBJ2-5; TRBD1 aligns across 7 bases. The assigned J gene may be wrong: the sequence end matches TRBJ2-7 better. Looked up from germline, CDR1 is SQVTM and CDR2 is ANQGSEA. The CDR3 sequence is 13 residues long. Here the CDR3 DNA reads TGCAGCGTTGAAGGACAGGGTCATGACGAGCAGTACTTC. Protein product: CSVEGQGHDEQYF.

The chain couples TRBV29-1 to TRBJ2-3; TRBD1 matches at 7 bases. The V and J ends lost 3 bases and 2 bases, in that order; junction bases with no gene match: 11. Per the germline V gene, CDR1 is SQVTM and CDR2 is ANQGSEA. This CDR3 is 16 amino acids long. The CDR3 loop reads CSVDYRTGLNTDTQYF. The CDR3 bases are TGCAGCGTTGATTACCGGACAGGACTCAACACAGATACGCAGTATTTT.

The V call is TRBV5-1, the J call TRBJ1-5, with TRBD1 matching 7 bases. Unmatched junction bases numbered 6, after V lost 4 bases and J lost 5 bases. Germline CDR1 and CDR2: SGHRS and YFSETQ. This CDR3 is built from 14 residues. CDR3 nucleotides: TGCGCCAGCAGCCTGGACAGGTTCGATCAGCCCCAGCATTTT. This codes for CASSLDRFDQPQHF.

The chain couples TRBV11-1 to TRBJ2-3, with 16 bases lining up with TRBD2. Per the germline V gene, CDR1 is SGHAT and CDR2 is FQDESV (reference sequence). The trim removed 3 bases at V and 5 bases at J, leaving 5 bases unmatched. The CDR3 contains 17 residues. The CDR3 DNA reads TGTGCCAGCAGCTTCGGGACTAGCGGGAGGGCTGGAGATACGCAGTATTTT. It codes for CASSFGTSGRAGDTQYF.

The V call is TRBV6-1, the J call TRBJ1-1; D is possibly TRBD1 (6 bases). The CDR3 sequence is 14 residues long. Germline lookup yields CDR1 MNHNS and CDR2 SASEGT. Between the trimmed V and J ends, which lost 5 bases and 4 bases, there was a span of 14 bases. CDR3 in DNA: TGTGCCAGCAGTCCCACAGGGTTGGGCACTGAAGCTTTCTTT. It specifies CASSPTGLGTEAFF.

This chain joins TRBV27 and TRBJ2-1, with unresolved D. With 3 bases removed from V and 7 bases from J, the gap between germline ends came to 7 bases. CDR1 and CDR2 from the germline V gene are MNHEY and SMNVEV (reference sequence). The CDR3 spans 12 residues. The CDR3 DNA reads as TGTGCCAGCAGTTTCGGAGTAAATGAGCAGTTCTTC. This translates into CASSFGVNEQFF.

The chain couples TRBV9 to TRBJ1-4; 7 nucleotides agree with TRBD1. The junction had 11 bases not matched to a gene; V was cut back by 5 bases and J by 7 bases. The CDR3 has 15 amino acids. Germline values: CDR1 SGDLS, CDR2 YYNGEE. DNA of the CDR3: TGTGCCAGCAGTACAGGGGTCGCGAGCGGTGAAAAACTGTTTTTT. Translation: CASSTGVASGEKLFF.

This chain uses TRBV5-4 with TRBJ2-3; 14 bases are shared with TRBD2. With V trimmed by 2 bases and J by 0 bases, 8 bases remained unmatched. There are 19 residues in the CDR3. Germline lookup yields CDR1 SGHNT and CDR2 YYREEE (reference sequence). The CDR3 loop reads CASSLGLAGGSSSTDTQYF. Here the CDR3 DNA reads TGTGCCAGCAGCTTAGGACTAGCGGGAGGCTCTTCCAGCACAGATACGCAGTATTTT.

The table lists this clone with a count of one. The junction departs from germline at one end; a sequencing error may be responsible. The genes are TRBV15 and TRBJ2-5; tentatively, D is TRBD1 (5 bases). The CDR3 totals 15 residues. Germline CDR1 is LNHNV and CDR2 is YYDKDF (reference sequence). The CDR3 coding sequence is TGTGCCGCCAGCAGAGGACAAGGAAGGCAAGAGACCCAGTACTTC. It specifies CAASRGQGRQETQYF.

The chain carries TRBV27 and TRBJ2-3; TRBD2 agrees at 14 bases. Trimming cost V 11 bases and J 1 base; bases outside gene matches: 5. There are 15 residues in the CDR3. Germline CDR1 is MNHEY and CDR2 is SMNVEV (reference sequence). CDR3 bases: TGTGCCGGGACTAGCGGGAGATCAGGCACAGATACGCAGTATTTT. Translated: CAGTSGRSGTDTQYF.

About this clone: One end of the junction does not line up with germline, which may come from a read error. The chain combines TRBV10-3 with TRBJ2-5; 14 positions match TRBD2. This CDR3 has 18 amino acids. Germline-derived CDR1 and CDR2 are ENHRY and SYGVKD. The chain's CDR3 is CAISESPTSGRAREIQYF. In DNA form, the CDR3 reads TGTGCCATCAGTGAGTCCCCGACTAGCGGGAGGGCCAGGGAGATCCAGTACTTC.